The clone carrying this T cell receptor (beta chain) occurred a few times. In germline, CDR1 is SGHAT, CDR2 FQNNGV. The ends were cut back, 1 base at V and 2 bases at J, with 12 bases in the middle. The CDR3 consists of 15 residues. MiXCR, run by TCRdb on the RT-PCR reads, gives a single entry per CDR3 protein. The sample holds about 680,000 distinct CDR3 sequences, approximately 15% seen once. Sequencing used memory CD4+ T cells from blood. V gene TRBV11-2 combines with J gene TRBJ2-7; D is unresolved. The TCR was taken from a female donor in good health, serving as a healthy control. For the CDR3, the DNA is TGTGCCAGCAGCTTAGGGTCATCTCCTACCTACGAGCAGTACTTC. Translation: CASSLGSSPTYEQYF.